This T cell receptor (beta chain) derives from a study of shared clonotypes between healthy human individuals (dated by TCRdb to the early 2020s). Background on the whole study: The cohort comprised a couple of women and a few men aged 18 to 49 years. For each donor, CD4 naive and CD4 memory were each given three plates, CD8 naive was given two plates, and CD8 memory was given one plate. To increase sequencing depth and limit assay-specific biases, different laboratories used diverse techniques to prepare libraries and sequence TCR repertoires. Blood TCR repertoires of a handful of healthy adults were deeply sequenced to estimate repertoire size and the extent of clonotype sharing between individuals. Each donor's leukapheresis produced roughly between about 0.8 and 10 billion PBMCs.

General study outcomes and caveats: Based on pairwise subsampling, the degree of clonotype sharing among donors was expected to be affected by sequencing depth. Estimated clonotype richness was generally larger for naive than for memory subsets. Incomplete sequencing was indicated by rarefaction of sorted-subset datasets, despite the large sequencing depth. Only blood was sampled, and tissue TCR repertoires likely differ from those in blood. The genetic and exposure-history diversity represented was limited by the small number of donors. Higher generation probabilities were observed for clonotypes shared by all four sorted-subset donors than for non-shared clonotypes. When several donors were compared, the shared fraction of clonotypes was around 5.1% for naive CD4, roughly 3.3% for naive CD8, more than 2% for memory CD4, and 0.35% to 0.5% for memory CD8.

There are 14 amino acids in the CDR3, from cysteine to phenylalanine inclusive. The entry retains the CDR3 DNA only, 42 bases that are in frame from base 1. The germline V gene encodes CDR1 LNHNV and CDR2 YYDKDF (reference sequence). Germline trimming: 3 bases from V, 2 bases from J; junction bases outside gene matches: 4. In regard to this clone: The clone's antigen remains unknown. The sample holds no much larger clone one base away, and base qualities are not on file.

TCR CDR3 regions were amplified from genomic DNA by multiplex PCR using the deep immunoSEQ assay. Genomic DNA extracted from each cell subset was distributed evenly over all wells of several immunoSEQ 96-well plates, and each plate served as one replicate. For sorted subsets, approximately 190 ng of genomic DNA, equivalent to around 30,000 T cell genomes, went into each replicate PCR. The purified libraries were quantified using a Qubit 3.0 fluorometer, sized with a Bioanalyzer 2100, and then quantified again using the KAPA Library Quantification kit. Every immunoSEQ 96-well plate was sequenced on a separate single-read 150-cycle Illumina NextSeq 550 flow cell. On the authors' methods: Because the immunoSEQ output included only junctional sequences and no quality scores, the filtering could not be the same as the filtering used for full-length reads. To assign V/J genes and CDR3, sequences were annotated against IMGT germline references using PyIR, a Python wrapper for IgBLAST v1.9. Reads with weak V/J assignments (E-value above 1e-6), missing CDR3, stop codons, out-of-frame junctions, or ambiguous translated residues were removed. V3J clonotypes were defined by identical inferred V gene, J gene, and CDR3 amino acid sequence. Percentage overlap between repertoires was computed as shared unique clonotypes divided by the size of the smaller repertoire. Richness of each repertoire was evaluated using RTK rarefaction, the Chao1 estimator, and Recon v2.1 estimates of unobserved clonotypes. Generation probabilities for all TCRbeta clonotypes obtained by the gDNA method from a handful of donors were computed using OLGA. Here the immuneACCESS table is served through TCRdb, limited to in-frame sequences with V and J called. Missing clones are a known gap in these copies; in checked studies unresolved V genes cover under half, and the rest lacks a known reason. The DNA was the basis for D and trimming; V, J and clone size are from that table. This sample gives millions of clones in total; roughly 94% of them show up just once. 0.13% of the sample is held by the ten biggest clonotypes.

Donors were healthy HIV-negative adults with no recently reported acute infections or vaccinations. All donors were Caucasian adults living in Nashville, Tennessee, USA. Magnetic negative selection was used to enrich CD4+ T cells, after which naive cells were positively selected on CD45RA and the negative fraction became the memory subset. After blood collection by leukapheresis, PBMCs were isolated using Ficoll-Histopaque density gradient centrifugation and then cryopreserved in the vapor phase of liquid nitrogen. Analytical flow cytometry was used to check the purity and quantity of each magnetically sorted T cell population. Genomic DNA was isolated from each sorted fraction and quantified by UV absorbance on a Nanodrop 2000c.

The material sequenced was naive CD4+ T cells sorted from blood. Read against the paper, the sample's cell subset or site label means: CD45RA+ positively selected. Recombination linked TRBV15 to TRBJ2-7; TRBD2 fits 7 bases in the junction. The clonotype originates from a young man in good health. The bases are TGTGCCACCAGCAGGGGAGGACTAGCCTACGAGCAGTACTTC. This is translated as CATSRGGLAYEQYF.